This is a list of T cell receptor beta chains from one sample in a study of T cell responses to AZD1222 COVID-19 vaccine. Repertoires were generated with immunoSEQ multiplex PCR, while TCRdb's copy carries only in-frame clones and drops some. The profile shows about 67,000 clones, roughly 80% of them singletons. The specimen was peripheral blood, collected on day 0 of AZD1222 vaccination. These receptors originate from an adult in good health. The CDR3 runs from the conserved cysteine through the conserved F or W. The D gene is left open where the match is weak. Some rows have no size entry. The others give once, few or many, or a class for an expanded clone.

V: TRBV4-3
J: TRBJ2-7
D: TRBD2
size: .
DNA: TGCGCCAGCAGCCAAGTCCCGAGTAGCGGGAGTAACGAGCAGTACTTC
CDR3: CASSQVPSSGSNEQYF

V: TRBV24-1
J: TRBJ1-5
D: TRBD1
size: .
DNA: TGTGCCACCAGTGACCGAACAGGGGGCAATCAGCCCCAGCATTTT
CDR3: CATSDRTGGNQPQHF

V: TRBV19
J: TRBJ1-6
D: TRBD1
size: once
DNA: TGTGCCAGTAGTATCGACAGGGGTACTTCACCCCTCCACTTT
CDR3: CASSIDRGTSPLHF

V: TRBV28
J: TRBJ1-5
D: .
size: .
DNA: TGTGCCAGCAGTTTTCGCAGGCGCAAGAATCAGCCCCAGCATTTT
CDR3: CASSFRRRKNQPQHF

V: TRBV6-5
J: TRBJ2-7
D: .
size: .
DNA: TGTGCCAGCAGACCCGACGGAGGGCTGACCTACGAGCAGTACTTC
CDR3: CASRPDGGLTYEQYF

V: TRBV28
J: TRBJ2-3
D: .
size: .
DNA: TGTGCCAGCAGCCCCCCAGGGAAAGTCGATACGCAGTATTTT
CDR3: CASSPPGKVDTQYF

V: TRBV12-3/TRBV12-4
J: TRBJ1-2
D: .
size: .
DNA: TGTGCCAGCGGCCCAGGGTCTTTCGATGGCTACACCTTC
CDR3: CASGPGSFDGYTF

V: TRBV28
J: TRBJ2-5
D: .
size: .
DNA: TGTGCCAGCAGCCTAGCGGGACAGGTCAGAGAGACCCAGTACTTC
CDR3: CASSLAGQVRETQYF

V: TRBV5-8
J: TRBJ1-2
D: .
size: .
DNA: TGTGCCAGCAGCTCGGAGGTGGGGGTTGGCTACACCTTC
CDR3: CASSSEVGVGYTF

V: TRBV6-2/TRBV6-3
J: TRBJ2-6
D: .
size: .
DNA: TGTGCCAGCAGTTTCGCGGGGGCCAGCTCTGGGGCCAACGTCCTGACTTTC
CDR3: CASSFAGASSGANVLTF

V: TRBV29-1
J: TRBJ1-4
D: .
size: .
DNA: TGCAGCGTTGCTAATGAAAAACTGTTTTTT
CDR3: CSVANEKLFF

V: TRBV7-9
J: TRBJ1-2
D: TRBD1
size: .
DNA: TGTGCCAGCAGCTTAGCGGGACAGTCGGGATATGGCTACACCTTC
CDR3: CASSLAGQSGYGYTF

V: TRBV7-9
J: TRBJ2-7
D: .
size: .
DNA: TGTGCCAGCAGCGTGACACAGGTTGAGCAGTACTTC
CDR3: CASSVTQVEQYF

V: TRBV29-1
J: TRBJ1-1
D: .
size: .
DNA: TGCAGCGTTGAATTTGGCAGGGAGAACACTGAAGCTTTCTTT
CDR3: CSVEFGRENTEAFF

V: TRBV10-1
J: TRBJ2-2
D: .
size: once
DNA: TGCGCCACCCAGGACAGCCGGAACACCGGGGAGCTGTTTTTT
CDR3: CATQDSRNTGELFF

V: TRBV4-3
J: TRBJ1-2
D: .
size: .
DNA: TGCGCCAGCAGCCAGGGGACACTTAACTATGGCTACACCTTC
CDR3: CASSQGTLNYGYTF

V: TRBV4-2
J: TRBJ1-1
D: TRBD1
size: .
DNA: TGTGCCAGCAGCCGAACCCGGACAGGGAGAAACACTGAAGCTTTCTTT
CDR3: CASSRTRTGRNTEAFF

V: TRBV2
J: TRBJ2-4
D: .
size: .
DNA: TGTGCCAGCAGCGTCAGCAAAAACATTCAGTACTTC
CDR3: CASSVSKNIQYF

V: TRBV7-3
J: TRBJ2-1
D: TRBD2
size: once
DNA: TGTGCCAGCAGCTGGCGCGGGAGGGCCGTAAATGAGCAGTTCTTC
CDR3: CASSWRGRAVNEQFF

V: TRBV5-1
J: TRBJ2-1
D: .
size: .
DNA: TGCGCCAGCAGCCCTGGGGGTGTCTTC
CDR3: CASSPGGVF

V: TRBV6-5
J: TRBJ1-1
D: .
size: .
DNA: TGTGCCAGCAGGGTCCAGGGGACCCCTGAAGCTTTCTTT
CDR3: CASRVQGTPEAFF

V: TRBV10-2
J: TRBJ2-1
D: .
size: .
DNA: TGCGCCAGCAGTGAGTTGTATGAGCAGTTCTTC
CDR3: CASSELYEQFF

V: TRBV12-3/TRBV12-4
J: TRBJ2-5
D: .
size: .
DNA: TGTGCCAGCAGTAGACGACAGGAAGAGACCCAGTACTTC
CDR3: CASSRRQEETQYF

V: TRBV6-5
J: TRBJ2-1
D: .
size: .
DNA: TGTGCCAGCAGTTACACCCCCACTATTTACAATGAGCAGTTCTTC
CDR3: CASSYTPTIYNEQFF

V: TRBV10-3
J: TRBJ1-5
D: .
size: .
DNA: TGTGCCATCAGTGTAGGGGGGGGCGGTCAGCCCCAGCATTTT
CDR3: CAISVGGGGQPQHF

V: TRBV6-2/TRBV6-3
J: TRBJ2-4
D: .
size: few
DNA: TGTGCCAGCAGTTACTCAACGGGGCCCCTAGCCAAAAACATTCAGTACTTC
CDR3: CASSYSTGPLAKNIQYF

V: TRBV6-5
J: TRBJ1-2
D: TRBD1
size: large
DNA: TGTGCCAGCAGTTACTCCGCAGGGGGCGAGTATGGCTACACCTTC
CDR3: CASSYSAGGEYGYTF

V: TRBV28
J: TRBJ1-1
D: .
size: .
DNA: TGTGCCAGCAGTTTGCGACAGAGCCTCATGAACACTGAAGCTTTCTTT
CDR3: CASSLRQSLMNTEAFF

V: TRBV12-5
J: TRBJ1-1
D: .
size: .
DNA: TGTGCTAGTGGTCGGACAGTCACTGAAGCTTTCTTT
CDR3: CASGRTVTEAFF

V: TRBV29-1
J: TRBJ2-3
D: .
size: once
DNA: TGCAGCGTTGAAGATGGGGCCTACTCCCGCACAGATACGCAGTATTTT
CDR3: CSVEDGAYSRTDTQYF

V: TRBV7-2
J: TRBJ2-3
D: TRBD2
size: .
DNA: TGTGCCAGCAGCTCCCCGGCCGGGGGGATTGGAGATACGCAGTATTTT
CDR3: CASSSPAGGIGDTQYF

V: TRBV7-9
J: TRBJ1-2
D: TRBD1
size: once
DNA: TGTGCCAGCAGCTTAAATTCAGGGGGCGGCGGCTACACCTTC
CDR3: CASSLNSGGGGYTF

V: TRBV3-1/TRBV3-2
J: TRBJ2-2
D: TRBD1
size: .
DNA: TGTGCCAGCAGCCAGGTCCGGACAGGGGGCGTCACCGGGGAGCTGTTTTTT
CDR3: CASSQVRTGGVTGELFF

V: TRBV7-2
J: TRBJ2-7
D: .
size: .
DNA: TGTGCCAGCAGCTCCCCGGAGTTCCTTAACTACGAGCAGTACTTC
CDR3: CASSSPEFLNYEQYF

V: TRBV11-2
J: TRBJ2-7
D: .
size: .
DNA: TGTGCCAGCAGCACCGGACCGAGGAGCTCCTACGAGCAGTACTTC
CDR3: CASSTGPRSSYEQYF

V: TRBV10-3
J: TRBJ2-7
D: TRBD1
size: .
DNA: TGTGCCATCAGTGACCAACGACAGGGTTCCTCCTACGAGCAGTACTTC
CDR3: CAISDQRQGSSYEQYF

V: TRBV3-1/TRBV3-2
J: TRBJ1-2
D: .
size: .
DNA: TGTGCCAGCAGCCAAGCCCCCGGGGGGTCGGGAGGCTACACCTTC
CDR3: CASSQAPGGSGGYTF

V: TRBV27
J: TRBJ1-4
D: .
size: .
DNA: TGTGCCAGCAGTTTAGTCAGTAATGAAAAACTGTTTTTT
CDR3: CASSLVSNEKLFF

V: TRBV15
J: TRBJ1-3
D: .
size: .
DNA: TGTGCCACCAGCGCAGGGTTTGGAAACACCATATATTTT
CDR3: CATSAGFGNTIYF

V: TRBV4-1
J: TRBJ2-7
D: .
size: once
DNA: TGCGCCAGCAGCCAAGAACGGCAGGGGAGCTCCTACGAGCAGTACTTC
CDR3: CASSQERQGSSYEQYF

V: TRBV9
J: TRBJ1-3
D: .
size: .
DNA: TGTGCCAGCAGGAAGGCAGATCCTGGAAACACCATATATTTT
CDR3: CASRKADPGNTIYF

V: TRBV11-2
J: TRBJ1-1
D: .
size: .
DNA: TGTGCCAGCAGCCAGTTCGGCAGGACTGAAGCTTTCTTT
CDR3: CASSQFGRTEAFF

V: TRBV11-1
J: TRBJ2-7
D: .
size: .
DNA: TGTGCCAGCAGCCTCCCTATGGTGACAGGCGGTTACGAGCAGTACTTC
CDR3: CASSLPMVTGGYEQYF

V: TRBV2
J: TRBJ1-5
D: .
size: .
DNA: TGTGCCAGCACCCAGGGTCCTCAGCCCCAGCATTTT
CDR3: CASTQGPQPQHF

V: TRBV15
J: TRBJ2-7
D: .
size: .
DNA: TGTGCCACCAGCAGAGCCCCGGAGGGGGGGTCCGACGAGCAGTACTTC
CDR3: CATSRAPEGGSDEQYF

V: TRBV4-2
J: TRBJ1-1
D: .
size: .
DNA: TGTGCCAGCAGCCAAGCTAACACTGAAGCTTTCTTT
CDR3: CASSQANTEAFF

V: TRBV24-1
J: TRBJ1-2
D: .
size: .
DNA: TGTGCCACCAACGAACCCAATTCGGAGGGCTACACCTTC
CDR3: CATNEPNSEGYTF

V: TRBV5-4
J: TRBJ1-2
D: .
size: .
DNA: TGTGCCAGCAGCGAGGAGAGGAACTATGGCTACACCTTC
CDR3: CASSEERNYGYTF

V: TRBV2
J: TRBJ1-1
D: .
size: .
DNA: TGTGCCAGCAGCGTTCTCGGGACCCCGGAGACTGAAGCTTTCTTT
CDR3: CASSVLGTPETEAFF

V: TRBV18
J: TRBJ2-1
D: .
size: .
DNA: TGTGCCAGCTCACCACCGGCAGAGGACTCCTACAATGAGCAGTTCTTC
CDR3: CASSPPAEDSYNEQFF

V: TRBV6-5
J: TRBJ1-1
D: .
size: .
DNA: TGTGCCAGCAGCCCGGGGGTAGCTGAAGCTTTCTTT
CDR3: CASSPGVAEAFF

V: TRBV20-1
J: TRBJ1-1
D: .
size: .
DNA: TGCAGTGCTAGATCCCCCACTGAAGCTTTCTTT
CDR3: CSARSPTEAFF

V: TRBV14
J: TRBJ1-4
D: .
size: .
DNA: TGTGCCAGCAGCCAAGACACGGTGGATGAAAAACTGTTTTTT
CDR3: CASSQDTVDEKLFF